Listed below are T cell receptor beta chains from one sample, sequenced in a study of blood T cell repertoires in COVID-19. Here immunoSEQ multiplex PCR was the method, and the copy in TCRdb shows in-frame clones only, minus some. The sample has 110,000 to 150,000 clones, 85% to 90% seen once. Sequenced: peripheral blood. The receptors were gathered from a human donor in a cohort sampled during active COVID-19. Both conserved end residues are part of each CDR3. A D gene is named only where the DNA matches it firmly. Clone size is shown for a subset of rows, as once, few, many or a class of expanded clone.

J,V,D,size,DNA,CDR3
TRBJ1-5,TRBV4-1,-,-,TGCGCCAGCGGCCATAGGGGCAAAAATCAGCCCCAGCATTTT,CASGHRGKNQPQHF
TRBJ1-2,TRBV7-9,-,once,TGTGCCAGCAGCCCTAGGGTCGGACGGGATATCGATGGCTACACCTTC,CASSPRVGRDIDGYTF
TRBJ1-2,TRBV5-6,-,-,TGTGCCAGCAGCCGGAACAGGATCTATGCTGGCTACACCTTC,CASSRNRIYAGYTF
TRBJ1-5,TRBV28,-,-,TGTGCCAGCAGTTTAGACAGCTATCAGCCCCAGCATTTT,CASSLDSYQPQHF
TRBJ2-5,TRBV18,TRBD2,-,TGTGCCAGCTCAGCCACCCCGCGGGGGGGCCAGGAGACCCAGTACTTC,CASSATPRGGQETQYF
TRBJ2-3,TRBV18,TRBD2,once,TGTGCCAGCTCACCACCGATAGCGGGACGCACAGATACGCAGTATTTT,CASSPPIAGRTDTQYF
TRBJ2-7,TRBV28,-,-,TGTGCCAGCAGTTTACAGGGTAGGGAGCAGTACTTC,CASSLQGREQYF
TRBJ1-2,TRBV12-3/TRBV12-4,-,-,TGTGCCAGCAGCCTACAGGTGGGAGGCTACACCTTC,CASSLQVGGYTF
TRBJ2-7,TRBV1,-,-,TGCACCAGCAGCCACGGGACTAGGAGCTACGAGCAGTACTTC,CTSSHGTRSYEQYF
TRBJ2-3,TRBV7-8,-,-,TGTGCCAGCAGCCCCGGACAGCGCACAGATACGCAGTATTTT,CASSPGQRTDTQYF
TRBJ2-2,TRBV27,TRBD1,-,TGTGCCAGCAGACCGGCCGGGGAGAGGGACAGGGCGAGCGGGGAGCTGTTTTTT,CASRPAGERDRASGELFF
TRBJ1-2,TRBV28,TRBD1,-,TGTGCCAGCAGGCAGGGGGGACTCTATGGCTACACCTTC,CASRQGGLYGYTF
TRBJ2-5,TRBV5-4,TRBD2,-,TGTGCCAGCAGCTTGGGTCAGAGGGTAGCGGGGCAAGAGACCCAGTACTTC,CASSLGQRVAGQETQYF
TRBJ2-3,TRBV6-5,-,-,TGTGCCAGCAGTTACGGAGGCACAGATACGCAGTATTTT,CASSYGGTDTQYF
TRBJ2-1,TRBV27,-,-,TGTGCCAGCAGTCCCCTCCGTAGTACGTACAATGAGCAGTTCTTC,CASSPLRSTYNEQFF
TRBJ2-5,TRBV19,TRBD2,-,TGTGCCAGTAGTAAGGGCGGGAGAGGTCAAGAGACCCAGTACTTC,CASSKGGRGQETQYF
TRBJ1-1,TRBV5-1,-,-,TGCGCCAGCAGCCCAGACAGAGACACTGAAGCTTTCTTT,CASSPDRDTEAFF
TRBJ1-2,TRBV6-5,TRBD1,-,TGTGCCAGCAGTTGGGACAGGGGCGCAGGCTACACCTTC,CASSWDRGAGYTF
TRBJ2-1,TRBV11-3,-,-,TGTGCCAGCAGCTTAGGAGGTAGCGTCGATGAGCAGTTCTTC,CASSLGGSVDEQFF
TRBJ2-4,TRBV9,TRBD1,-,TGTGCCAGCAGCGTAGGAAGGGGACAGGGGCCGAAAAACATTCAGTACTTC,CASSVGRGQGPKNIQYF
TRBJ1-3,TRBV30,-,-,TGTGCCTGGAGTGTATCGCCGGTAAACACCATATATTTT,CAWSVSPVNTIYF
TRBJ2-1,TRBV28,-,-,TGTGCCAGCAGTCTCCGAGGCGGGGAGTCCTACAATGAGCAGTTCTTC,CASSLRGGESYNEQFF
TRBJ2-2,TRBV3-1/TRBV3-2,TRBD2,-,TGTGCCAGCAGCCTCGGGACTAGCGGCACCGGGGAGCTGTTTTTT,CASSLGTSGTGELFF
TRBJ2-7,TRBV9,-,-,TGTGCCAGCAGCGTAGACGGGAGCTACGAGCAGTACTTC,CASSVDGSYEQYF
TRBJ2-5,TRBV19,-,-,TGTGCCAGTAGTATACTAGCGACCGTTGTTGGAGAGACCCAGTACTTC,CASSILATVVGETQYF
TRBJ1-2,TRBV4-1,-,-,TGCGCCAGCAGCCAAGCGCCGGCGGGGTACGGCTACACCTTC,CASSQAPAGYGYTF
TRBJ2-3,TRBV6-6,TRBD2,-,TGTGCCAGCAGTCGGACGGGAGGCGAGTCAGATACGCAGTATTTT,CASSRTGGESDTQYF
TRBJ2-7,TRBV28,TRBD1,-,TGTGCCAGCAACCCGACAGGGGGCGACGAGCAGTACTTC,CASNPTGGDEQYF
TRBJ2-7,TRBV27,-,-,TGTGCCAGCAGTTTAGACCCACTAATGGAGCAGTACTTC,CASSLDPLMEQYF
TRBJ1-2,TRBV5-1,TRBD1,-,TGCGCCAGCAGCTTGGTTACGGGGACAGGGAGCCTCTATGGCTACACCTTC,CASSLVTGTGSLYGYTF
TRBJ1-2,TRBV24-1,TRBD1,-,TGTGCCACCAGTGATTGGCGGACAGGGGGCGGGGGCTACACCTTC,CATSDWRTGGGGYTF
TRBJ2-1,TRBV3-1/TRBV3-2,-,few,TGTGCCAGCAGCCGCCTGGGGCCAAACAATGAGCAGTTCTTC,CASSRLGPNNEQFF
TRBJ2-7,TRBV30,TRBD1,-,TGTGCCTGGAGTGACACAGGGGCCTACGAGCAGTACTTC,CAWSDTGAYEQYF
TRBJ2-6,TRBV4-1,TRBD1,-,TGCGCCAGCAGCCCCGGCCGGACAGGGGGCGGTTCTGGGGCCAACGTCCTGACTTTC,CASSPGRTGGGSGANVLTF
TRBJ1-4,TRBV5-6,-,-,TGTGCCAGCAGCGCTACAGGGATAACTAATGAAAAACTGTTTTTT,CASSATGITNEKLFF
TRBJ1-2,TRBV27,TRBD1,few,TGTGCCAGCGGACAGGGTCGAGGCTACACCTTC,CASGQGRGYTF
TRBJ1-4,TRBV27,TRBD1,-,TGTGCCAGCAGGGGGACAGGGCTCCTGGGAAAACTGTTTTTT,CASRGTGLLGKLFF
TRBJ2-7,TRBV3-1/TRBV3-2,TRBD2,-,TGTGCCAGCAGCCAACCTAGCGGGGGGAAACCCTACGAGCAGTACTTC,CASSQPSGGKPYEQYF
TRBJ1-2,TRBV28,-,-,TGTGCCAGCAGTTTAACAGGGTCTATCTATGGCTACACCTTC,CASSLTGSIYGYTF
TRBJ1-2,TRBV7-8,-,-,TGTGCCAGCAGCGACCAAAACCGGGTCGGGTATGGCTACACCTTC,CASSDQNRVGYGYTF
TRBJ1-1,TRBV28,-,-,TGTGCCATCCAAACAGGGAACACTGAAGCTTTCTTT,CAIQTGNTEAFF
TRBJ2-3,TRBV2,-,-,TGTGCCAGCAGCCCCCCCAGGGCAGGCCTGAGGAATACGCAGTATTTT,CASSPPRAGLRNTQYF
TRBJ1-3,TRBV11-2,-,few,TGTGCCAGCAGCTTAGGACAGACAACTGGAAACACCATATATTTT,CASSLGQTTGNTIYF
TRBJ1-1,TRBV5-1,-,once,TGCGCCAGCAGCCGGGAACCCACTGAAGCTTTCTTT,CASSREPTEAFF
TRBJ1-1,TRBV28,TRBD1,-,TGTGCCAGCAGGAGACGAGACAGGGTGGGGAAGCCTTTCTTT,CASRRRDRVGKPFF